This T cell receptor beta chain was sequenced in a study of response to subunit inactivated influenza vaccine. From the RT-PCR reads, TCRdb called clonotypes with MiXCR, one entry per CDR3 protein. Seen here are roughly 540,000 distinct CDR3 sequences, approximately 20% observed once, and the top ten hold roughly 2.8%. This same sample was also taken into another study, of T cells expressing NK-cell markers. That work contributes: What made the TCR beta cDNA was 5'RACE template switching with UMIs. In roughly six donors, dominant CD3+CD56+NKG2C+ clonotypes ranked among the top 10 CD8+ clonotypes.

The source was CD4+ T cells sorted from PBMCs, collected 11 to 12 days after vaccination. This receptor was taken from a man aged 50 to 60 who received an inactivated influenza vaccine.

The CDR3 is CASSQDVGESDTEAFF. CDR3 DNA: TGTGCCAGCAGCCAAGATGTCGGGGAATCGGACACTGAAGCTTTCTTT. The chain recombines TRBV3-1 with TRBJ1-1; no clear D gene. The CDR3 contains 16 residues. Looked up from germline, CDR1 is LGHDT and CDR2 is YNNKEL (reference sequence). V was shortened by 0 bases and J by 3 bases, with 14 bases between the two germline ends.